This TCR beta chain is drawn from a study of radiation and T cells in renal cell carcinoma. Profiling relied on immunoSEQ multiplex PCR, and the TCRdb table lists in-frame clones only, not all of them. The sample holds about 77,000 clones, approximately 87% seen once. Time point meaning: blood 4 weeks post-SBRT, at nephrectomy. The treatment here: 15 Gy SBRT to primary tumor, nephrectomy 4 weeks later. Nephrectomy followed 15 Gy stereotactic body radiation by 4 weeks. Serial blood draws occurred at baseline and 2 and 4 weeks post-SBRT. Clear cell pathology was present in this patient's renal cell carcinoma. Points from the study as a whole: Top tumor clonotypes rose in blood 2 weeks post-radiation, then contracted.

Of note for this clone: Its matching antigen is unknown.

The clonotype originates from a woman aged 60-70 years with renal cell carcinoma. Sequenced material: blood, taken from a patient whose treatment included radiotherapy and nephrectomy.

The CDR3 bases are TGTGCCAGTAGTATTAGACTTGGGGTATACAATGAGCAGTTCTTC. Its protein is CASSIRLGVYNEQFF. The rearrangement links TRBV19 to TRBJ2-1; unclear D gene. The V end was cut by 3 bases, the J end by 4 bases, with 13 bases between. Germline values: CDR1 LNHDA, CDR2 SQIVND (reference sequence). The CDR3 loop spans 15 amino acids.